This TCR beta chain came from a study of shared clonotypes between healthy human individuals. From germline, CDR1 is ENHRY and CDR2 SYGVKD. The CDR3 totals 16 residues. Trimming shortened V by 4 bases and J by 0 bases, and 13 bases separated the two germline ends. TCRdb keeps only in-frame clones here, not all; method: immunoSEQ multiplex PCR. The sample lists 850,000 to 1,200,000 clones, 70% to 80% occurring once. The sequence derives from a man aged 18 to 30 in good health. The chain carries TRBV10-3 and TRBJ1-3; D is uncertain. What was sequenced was memory CD4+ T cells sorted from blood. The subset here: CD45RA-negative fraction. CDR3 in DNA: TGTGCCATCAGTGCCTCCGGGCCGATCTCTGGAAACACCATATATTTT. Protein product: CAISASGPISGNTIYF.